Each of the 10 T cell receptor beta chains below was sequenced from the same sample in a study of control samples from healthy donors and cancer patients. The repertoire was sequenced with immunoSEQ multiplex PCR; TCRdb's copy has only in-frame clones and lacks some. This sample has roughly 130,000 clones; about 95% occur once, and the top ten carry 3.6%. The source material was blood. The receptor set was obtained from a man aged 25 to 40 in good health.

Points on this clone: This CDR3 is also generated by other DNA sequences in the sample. The DNA for the CDR3 is TGCGCCAGCAGCGATCAGGGACTTAACTATGGCTACACCTTC. Translating gives CASSDQGLNYGYTF. This chain joins TRBV10-2 and TRBJ1-2; D may be TRBD1 (5 bases). Trimming cost V 6 bases and J 1 base, with 12 bases left between them. The CDR3 contains 14 residues. Germline lookup yields CDR1 WSHSY and CDR2 SAAADI.

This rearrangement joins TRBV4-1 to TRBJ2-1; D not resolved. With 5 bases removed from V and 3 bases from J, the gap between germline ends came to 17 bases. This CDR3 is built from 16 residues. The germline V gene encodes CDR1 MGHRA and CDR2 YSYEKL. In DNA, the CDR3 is TGCGCCAGCAGCACTGCTAGGCGAACAATCTACAATGAGCAGTTCTTC. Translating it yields CASSTARRTIYNEQFF.

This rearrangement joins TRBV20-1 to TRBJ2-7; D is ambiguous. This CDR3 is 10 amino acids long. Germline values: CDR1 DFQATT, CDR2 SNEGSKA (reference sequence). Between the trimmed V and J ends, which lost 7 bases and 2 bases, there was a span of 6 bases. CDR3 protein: CSVGPYEQYF. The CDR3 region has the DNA TGCAGTGTCGGGCCCTACGAGCAGTACTTC.

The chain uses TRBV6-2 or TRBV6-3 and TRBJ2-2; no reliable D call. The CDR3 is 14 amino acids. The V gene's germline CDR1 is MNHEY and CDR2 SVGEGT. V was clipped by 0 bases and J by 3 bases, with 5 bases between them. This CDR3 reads CASSYSMDTGELFF. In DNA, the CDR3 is TGTGCCAGCAGTTACTCTATGGACACCGGGGAGCTGTTTTTT.

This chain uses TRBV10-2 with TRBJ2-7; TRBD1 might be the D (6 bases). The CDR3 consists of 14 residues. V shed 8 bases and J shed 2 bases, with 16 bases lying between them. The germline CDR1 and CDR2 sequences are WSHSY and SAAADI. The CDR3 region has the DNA TGCGCCAGCGAGGACAGAGGGGCTACCTACGAGCAGTACTTC. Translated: CASEDRGATYEQYF.

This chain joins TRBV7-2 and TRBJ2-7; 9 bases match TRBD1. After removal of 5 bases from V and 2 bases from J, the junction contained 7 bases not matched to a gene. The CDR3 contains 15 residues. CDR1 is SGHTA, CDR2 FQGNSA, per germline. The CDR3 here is CASSPGGTGTYEQYF. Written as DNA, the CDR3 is TGTGCCAGCAGCCCAGGGGGGACAGGGACCTACGAGCAGTACTTC.

CDR3 nucleotides: TGTGCCAGCAGCTTAGGAGTGTCTAGTCGTCTCCTGTATTTT. Translated: CASSLGVSSRLLYF. The gene calls are TRBV7-2 and TRBJ2-3; D call uncertain. This CDR3 is 14 amino acids long. The germline CDR1 and CDR2 sequences are SGHTA and FQGNSA. Trimming stripped 1 base from V and 14 bases from J, with 19 bases between.

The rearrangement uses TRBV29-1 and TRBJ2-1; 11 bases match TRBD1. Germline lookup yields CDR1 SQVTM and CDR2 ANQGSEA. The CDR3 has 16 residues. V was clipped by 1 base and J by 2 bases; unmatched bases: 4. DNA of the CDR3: TGCAGCGTTGAAGCGGGGACAGGGGGGGCCTACAATGAGCAGTTCTTC. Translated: CSVEAGTGGAYNEQFF.

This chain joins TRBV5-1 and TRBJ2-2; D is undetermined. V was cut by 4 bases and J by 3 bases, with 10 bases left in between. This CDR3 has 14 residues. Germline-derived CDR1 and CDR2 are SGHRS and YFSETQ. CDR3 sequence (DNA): TGCGCCAGCAGCCGGTGGGGTGACACCGGGGAGCTGTTTTTT. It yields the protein CASSRWGDTGELFF. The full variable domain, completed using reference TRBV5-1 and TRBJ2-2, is KAGVTQTPRYLIKTRGQQVTLSCSPISGHRSVSWYQQTPGQGLQFLFEYFSETQRNKGNFPGRFSGRQFSNSRSEMNVSTLELGDSALYLCASSRWGDTGELFFGEGSRLTVL.

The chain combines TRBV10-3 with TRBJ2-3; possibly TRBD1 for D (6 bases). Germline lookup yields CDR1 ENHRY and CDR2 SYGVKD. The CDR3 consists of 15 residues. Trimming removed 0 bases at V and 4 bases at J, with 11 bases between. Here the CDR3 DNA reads TGTGCCATCAGTGAGTCGAAACAGGGACCAGATACGCAGTATTTT. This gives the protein CAISESKQGPDTQYF.